This TCR beta chain emerged from a study of tumor-infiltrating lymphocytes in primary liver carcinoma. Study-level points and caveats: Against blood, tumors held a significantly higher top-250-clone fraction (p = 0.039).

Joint extraction of RNA and DNA used roughly 18-34 mg of bulk tissue that was unsorted. The investigators made TCR beta cDNA from roughly 0.45 ug total RNA, using a constant-region primer. Modified slightly, ARM-PCR produced TCR beta libraries over three nested multiplex PCR rounds. TCRdb analysed the multiplex PCR reads with MiXCR anew, one entry per CDR3 protein. The table records around 47,000 distinct CDR3 sequences, approximately 73% of them present only once. On this clonotype: Its antigen is still unknown.

This TCR was recovered from a man aged 35 to 55 with primary liver carcinoma and hepatitis B virus infection. Sequencing input: liver tumor tissue from sampling region 2. Subset in this sample: tumor region T2, inferior pole.

As DNA, the CDR3 is TGTGCCAGCAGCTTCGACAGGCCCCGACGTTCTTCGTACGGTTACGAGCAGTACTTC. It codes for CASSFDRPRRSSYGYEQYF. The chain joins TRBV11-2 to TRBJ2-7; D is perhaps TRBD1 (6 bases). The CDR3 has 19 residues. Germline CDR1 and CDR2: SGHAT and FQNNGV. V lost 3 bases and J 4 bases, leaving 28 bases between the germline ends.